The 26 T cell receptor beta chains in this list originate from one sample, sequenced in a study of CD8 T cells in ankylosing spondylitis. TCRdb ran MiXCR on the 5' RACE reads and lists one entry per CDR3 protein. The sample lists 150,000 to 200,000 distinct CDR3 sequences, about a third occurring once. The sample comprised synovial fluid, either unsorted or a sorted T cell fraction (not recorded which). The receptors stem from a male donor with ankylosing spondylitis.

This clonotype came up a few times. The gene calls are TRBV28 and TRBJ2-1; 9 nucleotides agree with TRBD2. The CDR3 has 14 amino acids. Trimming took 6 bases from V and 6 from J; bases not matched to a gene: 6. Germline V gives CDR1 MDHEN, CDR2 SYDVKM. CDR3 DNA: TGTGCCAGCAGAGCGGGAGGAGGAGGCAATGAGCAGTTCTTC. Translating it yields CASRAGGGGNEQFF.

The V and J genes are TRBV14 and TRBJ2-1; 7 nucleotides match TRBD2. V lost 2 bases, J lost 9 bases, and 4 bases stayed unmatched. This CDR3 has 13 amino acids. Germline V lookup: CDR1 SGHDN, CDR2 FVKESK. In DNA, the CDR3 is TGTGCCAGCAGCCAATTTCGGGAGGCTGAGCAGTTCTTC. The encoded protein is CASSQFREAEQFF.

The chain carries TRBV27 and TRBJ1-4; no reliable D call. Trimming took off 8 bases at V and 8 bases at J, with 21 bases between the two ends. The germline V gene has CDR1 MNHEY and CDR2 SMNVEV (reference sequence). This CDR3 has 15 amino acids. CDR3 sequence: CASGNAPGLREKLFF. CDR3 sequence (DNA): TGTGCCAGCGGCAACGCCCCGGGCCTCAGGGAAAAACTGTTTTTT. The full variable domain, in which reference TRBV27 and TRBJ1-4 provide the parts outside the CDR3, is EAQVTQNPRYLITVTGKKLTVTCSQNMNHEYMSWYRQDPGLGLRQIYYSMNVEVTDKGDVPEGYKVSRKEKRNFPLILESPSPNQTSLYFCASGNAPGLREKLFFGSGTQLSVL.

This clonotype has at least ten counts. The chain couples TRBV16 to TRBJ1-5, with 8 bases aligning to TRBD1. The V segment lost 6 bases and the J segment 4 bases; nucleotides outside the gene matches: 5. Germline V lookup: CDR1 KGHSY, CDR2 FQNENV. This CDR3 spans 14 amino acids. The CDR3 here is CASSRDRLNQPQHF. The CDR3 nucleotides read TGTGCCAGCAGTCGGGACAGGCTTAATCAGCCCCAGCATTTT.

This chain connects TRBV2 to TRBJ1-6; 7 bases agree with TRBD1. CDR1 and CDR2 from the germline V gene are SNHLY and FYNNEI. This CDR3 is built from 14 residues. With 6 bases clipped from V and 5 bases from J, the junction kept 4 bases outside the gene matches. CDR3 DNA: TGTGCCAGCAGAGGAACAGGGGATAATTCACCCCTCCACTTT. Translated, it gives CASRGTGDNSPLHF.

This clonotype has just one count. The chain couples TRBV5-1 to TRBJ2-3; a possible D gene is TRBD2 (6 bases). The CDR3 spans 16 residues. Germline V gene data show CDR1 as SGHRS and CDR2 as YFSETQ. V dropped 1 base and J dropped 5 bases, with 17 bases sitting between them. CDR3 sequence (DNA): TGCGCCAGCAGCTTGCTGGGGGGAACCCGGATAGATACGCAGTATTTT. Protein: CASSLLGGTRIDTQYF.

This clonotype has ten or more counts. This chain joins TRBV6-1 and TRBJ2-3, with D tentatively TRBD2 (5 bases). Germline values: CDR1 MNHNS, CDR2 SASEGT. V shed 7 bases and J shed 3 bases, with 17 bases lying between them. This CDR3 comprises 15 residues. The CDR3 sequence: CASTITSGVTDTQYF. CDR3 DNA sequence: TGTGCCAGCACCATTACTAGTGGTGTTACAGATACGCAGTATTTT.

The chain joins TRBV30 to TRBJ1-4; no clear D. The V end was cut by 0 bases, the J end by 4 bases, with 9 bases between. The CDR3 sequence is 14 residues long. The V gene's germline CDR1 is GTSNPN and CDR2 SVGIG (reference sequence). CDR3 sequence: CAWSVRTVNEKLFF. The DNA for the CDR3 is TGTGCCTGGAGTGTCCGGACGGTTAATGAAAAACTGTTTTTT.

V is TRBV3-1 and J is TRBJ2-5; D unclear. V lost 3 bases to trimming and J lost 5 bases, with 10 bases between them. The CDR3 runs to 13 residues. Germline CDR1 is LGHDT and CDR2 is YNNKEL (reference sequence). The CDR3 loop is CASSHYSGETQYF. CDR3 bases: TGTGCCAGCAGCCATTACAGTGGGGAGACCCAGTACTTC.

This clonotype was seen a handful of times. V usage is TRBV12-3 or TRBV12-4 and J usage is TRBJ2-7; TRBD1 aligns across 12 bases. The CDR3 totals 15 residues. The ends lost 2 bases at V and 6 bases at J; junction bases unmatched: 5. The DNA for the CDR3 is TGTGCCAGCAGTTTATCCGGGACAGGGGGCTTCGAGCAGTACTTC. It yields the protein CASSLSGTGGFEQYF.

This clonotype was seen ten or more times. CDR3: CASSLGGSPRVQQFF. DNA of the CDR3: TGTGCCAGCAGTTTAGGCGGGAGCCCCCGGGTTCAGCAGTTCTTC. The chain employs TRBV12-3 or TRBV12-4 and TRBJ2-1; 7 bases are shared with TRBD2. There are 15 residues in the CDR3. V dropped 1 base and J dropped 11; count of bases not matched to a gene: 11.

This clonotype appeared a single time. The V call is TRBV20-1, the J call TRBJ1-4, with a possible D match to TRBD1 (5 bases). Germline-derived CDR1 and CDR2 are DFQATT and SNEGSKA (reference sequence). This CDR3 is 13 amino acids long. The CDR3 DNA reads as TGCAGAAAGTCCGGGACCGTGAAAAAAAAACTGTTTTTT. Its protein product is CRKSGTVKKKLFF.

A few counts support this clonotype. This chain uses TRBV7-2 with TRBJ2-1, with 10 bases matching TRBD2. The CDR3 loop spans 17 amino acids. The V gene's germline CDR1 is SGHTA and CDR2 FQGNSA. V was clipped by 3 bases and J by 4 bases; unmatched bases: 9. The CDR3, as DNA: TGTGCCAGCAGCTTGAGGGCATCTAGCGGGAGTTACAATGAGCAGTTCTTC. Amino acid sequence: CASSLRASSGSYNEQFF.

This clonotype was counted a few times. This rearrangement joins TRBV11-2 to TRBJ1-1; D possibly corresponds to TRBD1 (6 bases). V was cut by 5 bases and J by 3 bases, with 10 bases left in between. The CDR3 runs 13 residues. The germline V gene encodes CDR1 SGHAT and CDR2 FQNNGV. The CDR3 DNA sequence: TGTGCCAGCAGCGTACAGGGTTACACTGAAGCTTTCTTT. Amino acids: CASSVQGYTEAFF. Full variable domain (remainder filled in from reference TRBV11-2 and TRBJ1-1): EAGVAQSPRYKIIEKRQSVAFWCNPISGHATLYWYQQILGQGPKLLIQFQNNGVVDDSQLPKDRFSAERLKGVDSTLKIQPAKLEDSAVYLCASSVQGYTEAFFGQGTRLTVV.

The chain is built from TRBV11-2 and TRBJ2-3, with 12 bases lining up with TRBD2. Germline-derived CDR1 and CDR2 are SGHAT and FQNNGV. Trimming took 5 bases from V and 5 from J; bases not matched to a gene: 8. This CDR3 contains 16 residues. CDR3 bases: TGTGCCAGCAGCGTACTAGCGGGGGGCTTGAGAGATACGCAGTATTTT. It translates to CASSVLAGGLRDTQYF.

The gene calls are TRBV3-1 and TRBJ1-1; 7 positions match TRBD1. This CDR3 is 15 amino acids long. Germline V CDR1 and CDR2: LGHDT, YNNKEL (reference sequence). The junction had 3 bases not matched to a gene; V was cut back by 1 base and J by 1 base. The DNA for the CDR3 is TGTGCCAGCAGCCAAGGGAGGACAGGGAACACTGAAGCTTTCTTT. Its translation: CASSQGRTGNTEAFF.

This chain joins TRBV20-1 and TRBJ2-7, with a weak D call TRBD1 (5 bases). CDR1 and CDR2 (germline): DFQATT, SNEGSKA (reference sequence). The CDR3 length is 15 residues. V dropped 3 bases and J dropped 1 base, with 16 bases sitting between them. In DNA, the CDR3 is TGCAGTGCTAGGTTAGGGGCCACCCGGTCCTACGAGCAGTACTTC. It translates to CSARLGATRSYEQYF.

A remark on this clonotype: Sequence at one end of the junction differs from germline and may be a read error. The chain is built from TRBV11-3 and TRBJ1-4; D perhaps matches TRBD1 (5 bases). The CDR3 has 15 amino acids. Germline CDR1 SGHNT, CDR2 YENEEA. The CDR3 loop is CASSLERTTNEKLFF. CDR3 DNA sequence: TGTGCCAGCAGCTTAGAGAGGACAACGAATGAAAAACTGTTTTTT.

In this sample, this clonotype turned up a few times. The chain uses TRBV20-1 and TRBJ2-1; possibly TRBD1 or TRBD2 for D (5 bases each). CDR1 is DFQATT and CDR2 is SNEGSKA in the germline V gene (reference sequence). Trimming cost V 3 bases and J 5 bases, with 14 bases left between them. The CDR3 runs 14 residues. DNA of the CDR3: TGCAGTGCTAGCACACAATGGGACGACAATGAGCAGTTCTTC. Translation: CSASTQWDDNEQFF.

This clonotype was observed at least ten times. The genes are TRBV11-2 and TRBJ2-3; possible D gene TRBD1, 6 bases. CDR1 and CDR2 (germline): SGHAT, FQNNGV. Trimming removed 4 bases from V and 5 bases from J, with 22 bases in between. CDR3 length equals 17 residues. The CDR3 nucleotides read TGTGCCAGCAGCTCGACCTTGGTGCAGGGGCGCAGAGATACGCAGTATTTT. This encodes CASSSTLVQGRRDTQYF.

V gene TRBV10-3 combines with J gene TRBJ2-5, with TRBD2 matching 8 bases. The V segment lost 7 bases and the J segment 2 bases; nucleotides outside the gene matches: 6. Germline loops: CDR1 ENHRY, CDR2 SYGVKD. This CDR3 is built from 14 residues. The CDR3 region has the DNA TGTGCCATCAACCAGCGGGGGCCACAAGAGACCCAGTACTTC. This gives the protein CAINQRGPQETQYF.

V gene TRBV20-1 combines with J gene TRBJ1-4, with TRBD1 identical over 7 bases. Looked up from germline, CDR1 is DFQATT and CDR2 is SNEGSKA (reference sequence). This CDR3 contains 16 residues. The CDR3 protein is CGAGGQGVRADEKLFF. The CDR3 DNA reads as TGCGGGGCAGGGGGTCAGGGGGTAAGGGCGGATGAAAAACTGTTTTTT.

This clonotype appeared many times. The J gene is TRBJ2-1, the V gene TRBV12-3 or TRBV12-4; D is unclear. Trimming removed 6 bases from V and 0 bases from J, with 0 bases in between. The length of the CDR3 is 11 residues. The CDR3 sequence is CASSSYNEQFF. As DNA, the CDR3 is TGTGCCAGCAGCTCCTACAATGAGCAGTTCTTC.

The V call is TRBV6-1, the J call TRBJ2-2; D might be TRBD1 (5 bases). V shed 6 bases and J shed 6 bases, with 8 bases lying between them. The germline CDR1 and CDR2 sequences are MNHNS and SASEGT. This CDR3 has 12 amino acids. The CDR3 sequence: CASRKTAGELFF. CDR3 nucleotides: TGTGCCAGCAGGAAGACAGCCGGGGAGCTGTTTTTT.

The gene calls are TRBV6-5 and TRBJ1-1, with 7 bases lining up with TRBD1. The germline CDR1 and CDR2 sequences are MNHEY and SVGAGI. After removal of 0 bases from V and 1 base from J, the junction contained 8 bases not matched to a gene. The CDR3 sequence is 17 residues long. CDR3: CASSYSPGQYGNTEAFF. CDR3 sequence (DNA): TGTGCCAGCAGTTACTCTCCGGGACAGTACGGGAACACTGAAGCTTTCTTT.

In this sample, this clonotype turned up a few times. V is TRBV3-1 and J is TRBJ1-6, with unresolved D. The CDR3 is made up of 17 amino acids. Germline CDR1 LGHDT, CDR2 YNNKEL (reference sequence). Trimming took 2 bases from V and 3 from J, leaving 14 bases between them. Written as DNA, the CDR3 is TGTGCCAGCAGCCAACGTTCGGCAGTTTACTATAATTCACCCCTCCACTTT. Amino acids: CASSQRSAVYYNSPLHF. The whole variable domain, remainder taken from reference TRBV3-1 and TRBJ1-6, is DTAVSQTPKYLVTQMGNDKSIKCEQNLGHDTMYWYKQDSKKFLKIMFSYNNKELIINETVPNRFSPKSPDKAHLNLHINSLELGDSAVYFCASSQRSAVYYNSPLHFGNGTRLTVT.